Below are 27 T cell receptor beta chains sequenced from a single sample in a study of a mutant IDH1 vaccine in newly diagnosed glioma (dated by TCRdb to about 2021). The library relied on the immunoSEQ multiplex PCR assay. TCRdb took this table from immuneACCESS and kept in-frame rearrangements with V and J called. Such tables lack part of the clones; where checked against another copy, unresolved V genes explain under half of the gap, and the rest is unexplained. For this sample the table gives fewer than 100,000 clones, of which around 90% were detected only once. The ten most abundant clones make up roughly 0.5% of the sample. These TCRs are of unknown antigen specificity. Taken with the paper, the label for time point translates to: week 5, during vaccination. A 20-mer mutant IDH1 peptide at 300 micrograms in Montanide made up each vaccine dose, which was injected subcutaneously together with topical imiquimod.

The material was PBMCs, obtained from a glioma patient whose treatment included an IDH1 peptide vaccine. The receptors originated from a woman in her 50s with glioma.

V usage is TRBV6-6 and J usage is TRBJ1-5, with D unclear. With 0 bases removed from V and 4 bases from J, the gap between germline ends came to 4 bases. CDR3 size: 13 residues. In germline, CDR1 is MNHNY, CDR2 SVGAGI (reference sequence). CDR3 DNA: TGTGCCAGCAGTTACTCCAGGAATCAGCCCCAGCATTTT. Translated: CASSYSRNQPQHF.

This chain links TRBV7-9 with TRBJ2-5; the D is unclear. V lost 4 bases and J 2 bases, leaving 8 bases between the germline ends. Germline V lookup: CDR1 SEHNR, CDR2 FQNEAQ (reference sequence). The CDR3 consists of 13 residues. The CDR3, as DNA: TGTGCCAGCAGCTCACAGCTTCAAGAGACCCAGTACTTC. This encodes CASSSQLQETQYF.

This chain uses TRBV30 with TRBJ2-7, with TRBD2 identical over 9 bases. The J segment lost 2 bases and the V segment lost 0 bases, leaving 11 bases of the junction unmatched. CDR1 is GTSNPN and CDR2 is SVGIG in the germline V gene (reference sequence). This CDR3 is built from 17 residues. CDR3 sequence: CAWSVPPASGAAYEQYF. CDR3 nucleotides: TGTGCCTGGAGTGTACCACCGGCTAGCGGGGCAGCCTACGAGCAGTACTTC.

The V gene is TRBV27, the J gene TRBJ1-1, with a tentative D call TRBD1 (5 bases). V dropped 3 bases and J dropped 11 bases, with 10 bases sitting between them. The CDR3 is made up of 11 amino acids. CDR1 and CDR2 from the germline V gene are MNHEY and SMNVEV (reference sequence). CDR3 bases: TGTGCCAGCAGTTTGGGGGTTGAGGCTTTCTTT. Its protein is CASSLGVEAFF.

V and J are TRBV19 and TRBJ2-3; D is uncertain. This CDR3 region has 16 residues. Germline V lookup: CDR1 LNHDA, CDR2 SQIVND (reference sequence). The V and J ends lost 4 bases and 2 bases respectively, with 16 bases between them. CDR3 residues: CASSSSSTGYTDTQYF. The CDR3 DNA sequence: TGTGCCAGTAGTAGCTCTTCTACCGGGTACACAGATACGCAGTATTTT.

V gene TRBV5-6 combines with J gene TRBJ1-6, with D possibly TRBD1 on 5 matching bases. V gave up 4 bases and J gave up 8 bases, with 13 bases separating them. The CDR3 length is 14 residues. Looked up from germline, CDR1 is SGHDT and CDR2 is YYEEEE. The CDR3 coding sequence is TGTGCCAGCAGCAGTCGGGGGTTGTATTCACCCCTCCACTTT. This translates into CASSSRGLYSPLHF.

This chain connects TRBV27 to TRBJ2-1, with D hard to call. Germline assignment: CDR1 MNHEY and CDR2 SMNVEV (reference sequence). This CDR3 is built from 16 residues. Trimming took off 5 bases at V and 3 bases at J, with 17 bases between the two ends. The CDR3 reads CASSPSLGGSYNEQFF. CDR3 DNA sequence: TGTGCCAGCAGTCCGTCTTTAGGTGGCAGCTACAATGAGCAGTTCTTC.

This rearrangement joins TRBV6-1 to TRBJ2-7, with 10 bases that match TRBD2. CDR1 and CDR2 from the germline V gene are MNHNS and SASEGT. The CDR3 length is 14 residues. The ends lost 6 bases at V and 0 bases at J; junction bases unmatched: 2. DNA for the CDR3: TGTGCCAGCAGAGGGACTAGCGACTCCTACGAGCAGTACTTC. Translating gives CASRGTSDSYEQYF.

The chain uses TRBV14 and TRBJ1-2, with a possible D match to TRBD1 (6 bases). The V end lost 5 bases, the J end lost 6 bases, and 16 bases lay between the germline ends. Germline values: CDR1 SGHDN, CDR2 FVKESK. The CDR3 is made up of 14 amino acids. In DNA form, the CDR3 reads TGTGCCAGCAGCGTCCACAGGGCAGCGGATGGCTACACCTTC. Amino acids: CASSVHRAADGYTF.

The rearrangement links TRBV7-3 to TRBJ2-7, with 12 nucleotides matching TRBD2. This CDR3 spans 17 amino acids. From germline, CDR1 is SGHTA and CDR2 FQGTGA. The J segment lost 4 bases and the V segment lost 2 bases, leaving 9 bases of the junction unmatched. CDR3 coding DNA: TGTGCCAGCAGCTTATGCCCCCGACTAGCGGGAGCTTACGAGCAGTACTTC. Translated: CASSLCPRLAGAYEQYF.

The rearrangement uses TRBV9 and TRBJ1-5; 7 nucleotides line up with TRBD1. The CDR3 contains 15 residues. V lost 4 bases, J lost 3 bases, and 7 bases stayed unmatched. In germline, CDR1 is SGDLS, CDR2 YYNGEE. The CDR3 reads CASSTTGALNQPQHF. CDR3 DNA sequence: TGTGCCAGCAGCACCACAGGGGCGCTCAATCAGCCCCAGCATTTT.

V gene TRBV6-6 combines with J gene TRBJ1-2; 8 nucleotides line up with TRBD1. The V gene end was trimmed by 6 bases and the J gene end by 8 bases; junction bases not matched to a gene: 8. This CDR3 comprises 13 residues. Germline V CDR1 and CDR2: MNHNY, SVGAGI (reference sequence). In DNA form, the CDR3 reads TGTGCCAGCAGCCCGACAGGGGTTGGAGGCTACACCTTC. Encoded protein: CASSPTGVGGYTF.

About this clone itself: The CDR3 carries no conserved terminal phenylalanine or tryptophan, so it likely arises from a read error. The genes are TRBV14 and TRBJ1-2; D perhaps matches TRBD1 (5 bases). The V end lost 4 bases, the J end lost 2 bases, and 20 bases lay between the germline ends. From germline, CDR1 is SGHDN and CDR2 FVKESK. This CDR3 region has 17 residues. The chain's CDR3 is CASSPIGGRGRNYGYTL. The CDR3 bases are TGTGCCAGCAGCCCCATCGGGGGTAGGGGTAGAAACTATGGCTACACCCTC.

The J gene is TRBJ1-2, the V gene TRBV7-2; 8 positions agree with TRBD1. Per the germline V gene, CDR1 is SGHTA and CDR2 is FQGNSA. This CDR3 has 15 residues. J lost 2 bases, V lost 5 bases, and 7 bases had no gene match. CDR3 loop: CASSPGQGGNYGYTF. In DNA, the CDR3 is TGTGCCAGCAGCCCAGGACAGGGAGGGAACTATGGCTACACCTTC.

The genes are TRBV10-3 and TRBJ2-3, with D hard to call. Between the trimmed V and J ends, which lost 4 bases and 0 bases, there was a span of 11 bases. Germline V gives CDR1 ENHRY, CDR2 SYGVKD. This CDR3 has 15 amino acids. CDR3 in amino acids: CAISGRFPSTDTQYF. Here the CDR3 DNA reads TGTGCCATCAGTGGCAGATTTCCTAGCACAGATACGCAGTATTTT.

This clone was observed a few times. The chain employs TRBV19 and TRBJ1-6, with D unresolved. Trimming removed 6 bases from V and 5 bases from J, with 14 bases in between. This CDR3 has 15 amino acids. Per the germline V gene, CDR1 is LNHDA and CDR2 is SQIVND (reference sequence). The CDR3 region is CASSLGRLDNSPLHF. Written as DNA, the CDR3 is TGTGCCAGTAGCCTCGGGCGTCTCGATAATTCACCCCTCCACTTT.

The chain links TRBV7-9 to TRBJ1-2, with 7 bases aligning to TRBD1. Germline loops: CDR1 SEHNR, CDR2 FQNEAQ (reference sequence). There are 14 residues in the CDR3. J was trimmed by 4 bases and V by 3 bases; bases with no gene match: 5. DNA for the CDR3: TGTGCCAGCAGCTTGGGGACAGCCTTCTATGGCTACACCTTC. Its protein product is CASSLGTAFYGYTF. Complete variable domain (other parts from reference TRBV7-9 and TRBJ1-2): DTGVSQNPRHKITKRGQNVTFRCDPISEHNRLYWYRQTLGQGPEFLTYFQNEAQLEKSRLLSDRFSAERPKGSFSTLEIQRTEQGDSAMYLCASSLGTAFYGYTFGSGTRLTVV.

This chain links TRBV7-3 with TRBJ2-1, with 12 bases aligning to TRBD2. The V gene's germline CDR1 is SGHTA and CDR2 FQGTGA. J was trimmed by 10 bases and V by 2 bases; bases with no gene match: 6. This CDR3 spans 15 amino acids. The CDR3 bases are TGTGCCAGCAGCTTAGGACTAGCGGGGACGTCAGAGCAGTTCTTC. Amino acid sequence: CASSLGLAGTSEQFF.

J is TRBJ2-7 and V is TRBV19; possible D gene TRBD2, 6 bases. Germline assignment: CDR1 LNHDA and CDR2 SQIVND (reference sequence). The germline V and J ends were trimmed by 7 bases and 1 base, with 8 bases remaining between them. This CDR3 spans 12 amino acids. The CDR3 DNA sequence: TGTGCCAGTATAGCGGAATCCTACGAGCAGTACTTC. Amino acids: CASIAESYEQYF.

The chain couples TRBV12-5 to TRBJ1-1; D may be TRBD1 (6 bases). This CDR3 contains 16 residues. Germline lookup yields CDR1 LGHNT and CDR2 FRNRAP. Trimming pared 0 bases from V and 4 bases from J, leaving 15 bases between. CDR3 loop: CASGLVLGGQGTEAFF. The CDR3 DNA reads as TGTGCTAGTGGTTTGGTACTAGGGGGTCAGGGCACTGAAGCTTTCTTT. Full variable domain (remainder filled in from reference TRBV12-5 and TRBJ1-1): DARVTQTPRHKVTEMGQEVTMRCQPILGHNTVFWYRQTMMQGLELLAYFRNRAPLDDSGMPKDRFSAEMPDATLATLKIQPSEPRDSAVYFCASGLVLGGQGTEAFFGQGTRLTVV.

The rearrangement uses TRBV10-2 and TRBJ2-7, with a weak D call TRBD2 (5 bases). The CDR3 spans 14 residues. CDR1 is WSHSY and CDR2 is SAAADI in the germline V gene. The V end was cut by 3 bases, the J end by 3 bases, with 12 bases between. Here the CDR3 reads CASSDDSRGYEQYF. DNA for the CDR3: TGCGCCAGCAGTGACGATTCCCGGGGCTACGAGCAGTACTTC.

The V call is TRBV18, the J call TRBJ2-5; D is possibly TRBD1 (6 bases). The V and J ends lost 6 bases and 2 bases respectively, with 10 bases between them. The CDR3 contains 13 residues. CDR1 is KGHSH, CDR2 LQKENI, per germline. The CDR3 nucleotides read TGTGCCAGCTCCCTGGACAGACAAGAGACCCAGTACTTC. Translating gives CASSLDRQETQYF.

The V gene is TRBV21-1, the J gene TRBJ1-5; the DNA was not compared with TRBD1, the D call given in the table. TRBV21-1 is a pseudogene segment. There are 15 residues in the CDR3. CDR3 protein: CASGGRGPGNQPQHF. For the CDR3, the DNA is TGTGCCAGCGGAGGAAGGGGGCCTGGCAATCAGCCCCAGCATTTT.

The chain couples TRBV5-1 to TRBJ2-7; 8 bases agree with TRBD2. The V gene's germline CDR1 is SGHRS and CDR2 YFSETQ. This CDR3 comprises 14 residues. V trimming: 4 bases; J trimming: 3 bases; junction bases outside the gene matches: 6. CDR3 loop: CASSPPGTSYEQYF. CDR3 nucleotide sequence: TGCGCCAGCAGCCCACCCGGGACTAGCTACGAGCAGTACTTC.

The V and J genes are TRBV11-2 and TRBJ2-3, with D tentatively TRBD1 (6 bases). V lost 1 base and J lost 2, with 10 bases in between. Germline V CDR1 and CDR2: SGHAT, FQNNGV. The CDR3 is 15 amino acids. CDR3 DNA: TGTGCCAGCAGCTTAGCGCCAGGGGTCACAGATACGCAGTATTTT. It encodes CASSLAPGVTDTQYF.

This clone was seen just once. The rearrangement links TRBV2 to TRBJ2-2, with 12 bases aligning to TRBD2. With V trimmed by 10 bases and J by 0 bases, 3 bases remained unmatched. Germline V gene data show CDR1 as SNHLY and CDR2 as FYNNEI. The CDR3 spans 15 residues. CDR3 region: CAKRTSGTNTGELFF. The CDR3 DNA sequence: TGTGCCAAGAGGACTAGCGGGACGAACACCGGGGAGCTGTTTTTT.

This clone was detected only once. Here the CDR3 DNA reads TGCGCCAGCAGCTTGGGGGTGGCTGGTCCTGTGTACGAGCAGTACTTC. It translates to CASSLGVAGPVYEQYF. The chain recombines TRBV5-1 with TRBJ2-7; D uncertain. The CDR3 spans 16 residues. V shed 0 bases and J shed 4 bases, with 17 bases lying between them. CDR1 and CDR2 (germline): SGHRS, YFSETQ. Complete variable domain (other parts from reference TRBV5-1 and TRBJ2-7): KAGVTQTPRYLIKTRGQQVTLSCSPISGHRSVSWYQQTPGQGLQFLFEYFSETQRNKGNFPGRFSGRQFSNSRSEMNVSTLELGDSALYLCASSLGVAGPVYEQYFGPGTRLTVT.